This T cell receptor beta chain is from a study of T-cell memory formation after mild COVID-19. Study summary: TCR clusters were mostly confined to one donor each. Whole-study findings and limits: Mainly in CM and EM were contracting CD4+ clones; CD8+ were in EMRA.

J was trimmed by 2 bases and V by 2 bases; bases with no gene match: 5. The length of the CDR3 is 15 residues. Germline assignment: CDR1 SGHRS and CDR2 YFSETQ. This clonotype was found a few times. Antigen unknown. TCRdb fed the 5' RACE reads into MiXCR, producing one record per CDR3 protein. The repertoire holds roughly 100,000 distinct CDR3 sequences, with about 15% as singletons. The J gene is TRBJ2-3, the V gene TRBV5-1; the match to TRBD2 covers 7 bases. The clonotype was recovered from a man younger than 35 who had mild COVID-19 (a few samples of this study predate the infection). Cell type and time point are not known. Sequenced sample: PBMCs or a T cell subset sorted from them (not recorded which). The CDR3 region is CASSFSSGITDTQYF. CDR3 sequence (DNA): TGCGCCAGCAGCTTTAGCAGCGGGATCACAGATACGCAGTATTTT.